These 16 T cell receptor beta chains share one sample of origin, sequenced in a study of blood T cell repertoires in COVID-19. The assay was immunoSEQ multiplex PCR, and TCRdb's table has in-frame clones only and misses some. The sample has 240,000 or so clones; more than 80% are singletons. Sequences were obtained from peripheral blood. These receptors were obtained from a woman aged 80 or over with COVID-19, enrolled during active disease.

DNA of the CDR3: TGCAGTGCTAGTGTTGGCTTCAATCAGCCCCAGCATTTT. Translation gives CSASVGFNQPQHF. The V gene is TRBV20-1, the J gene TRBJ1-5, with unresolved D. Germline-derived CDR1 and CDR2 are DFQATT and SNEGSKA (reference sequence). The CDR3 sequence is 13 residues long. V was clipped by 3 bases and J by 3 bases, with 9 bases between them.

V gene TRBV18 combines with J gene TRBJ1-4, with D hard to call. CDR1 and CDR2 (germline): KGHSH, LQKENI. Trimming left V 6 bases short and J 4 bases short, with 3 bases between. CDR3 length: 11 residues. The CDR3 DNA follows: TGTGCCAGCTCCTATAATGAAAAACTGTTTTTT. The encoded protein is CASSYNEKLFF.

The rearrangement joins TRBV30 to TRBJ2-5; possible D gene TRBD1, 7 bases. CDR3 size: 12 residues. The V and J ends lost 5 bases and 5 bases respectively, with 12 bases between them. Per germline, CDR1 GTSNPN and CDR2 SVGIG (reference sequence). CDR3 loop: CAWGPGGETQYF. The CDR3 bases are TGTGCCTGGGGACCAGGGGGGGAGACCCAGTACTTC.

This sequence joins TRBV5-5 and TRBJ1-1; 7 nucleotides line up with TRBD1. CDR3 length: 15 residues. With V trimmed by 0 bases and J by 10 bases, 12 bases remained unmatched. Looked up from germline, CDR1 is SGHKS and CDR2 is YYEKEE (reference sequence). The DNA for the CDR3 is TGTGCCAGCAGCTTGGCGGTCGGGACAGCTATACGAGCTTTCTTT. Amino acids: CASSLAVGTAIRAFF.

The V call is TRBV19, the J call TRBJ1-3; 7 bases match TRBD1. The germline V gene has CDR1 LNHDA and CDR2 SQIVND (reference sequence). The length of the CDR3 is 14 residues. Trimming at V came to 9 bases and at J to 3 bases, leaving 8 bases not matched to a gene. The DNA for the CDR3 is TGTGCCAGCTCTGACAGGGCGGGTGGAAACACCATATATTTT. The encoded protein is CASSDRAGGNTIYF. Full variable domain (outside the CDR3, taken from reference TRBV19 and TRBJ1-3): DGGITQSPKYLFRKEGQNVTLSCEQNLNHDAMYWYRQDPGQGLRLIYYSQIVNDFQKGDIAEGYSVSREKKESFPLTVTSAQKNPTAFYLCASSDRAGGNTIYFGEGSWLTVV.

This chain joins TRBV5-1 and TRBJ1-1; 10 nucleotides align to TRBD1. This CDR3 region has 16 residues. Germline loops: CDR1 SGHRS, CDR2 YFSETQ. J was trimmed by 4 bases and V by 4 bases; bases with no gene match: 10. CDR3: CASSRGDRGKSTEAFF. CDR3 DNA: TGCGCCAGCAGCCGTGGGGACAGGGGCAAGAGCACTGAAGCTTTCTTT.

This clone has only a few counts. This rearrangement joins TRBV5-1 to TRBJ1-1, with D hard to call. Germline assignment: CDR1 SGHRS and CDR2 YFSETQ. The CDR3 loop spans 11 amino acids. V lost 6 bases and J 1 base, leaving 4 bases between the germline ends. CDR3 amino acids: CASKRNTEAFF. In nucleotides, the CDR3 is TGCGCCAGCAAGAGGAACACTGAAGCTTTCTTT.

The chain carries TRBV3-1 (or the pseudogene TRBV3-2) and TRBJ2-2; D not resolved. The ends were cut back, 6 bases at V and 9 bases at J, with 8 bases in the middle. The length of the CDR3 is 11 residues. Germline values: CDR1 LGHDT, CDR2 YNNKEL (reference sequence). CDR3 nucleotides: TGTGCCAGCAGTCGCGGCCGGGAGCTGTTTTTT. This gives the protein CASSRGRELFF.

This chain connects TRBV30 to TRBJ1-3, with D unresolved. The ends were cut back, 2 bases at V and 4 bases at J, with 18 bases in the middle. Germline values: CDR1 GTSNPN, CDR2 SVGIG (reference sequence). The CDR3 runs to 16 residues. CDR3 sequence: CAWSRKGRGTGNTIYF. CDR3 nucleotides: TGTGCCTGGAGTCGTAAAGGTCGAGGCACAGGAAACACCATATATTTT.

This clone came up a few times. The V gene is TRBV5-3, the J gene TRBJ1-5; no definite D call. TRBV5-3 is an ORF; its function is uncertain. This CDR3 region has 14 residues. V shed 4 bases and J shed 4 bases, with 12 bases lying between them. The chain's CDR3 is CARSPQALNQPQHF. The CDR3 DNA reads TGTGCCAGAAGCCCCCAGGCTCTAAATCAGCCCCAGCATTTT.

This chain links TRBV27 with TRBJ2-5; no definite D call. The ends were cut back, 6 bases at V and 3 bases at J, with 11 bases in the middle. This CDR3 is built from 13 residues. The V gene's germline CDR1 is MNHEY and CDR2 SMNVEV (reference sequence). CDR3 sequence reads: CASSRRVEETQYF. Written as DNA, the CDR3 is TGTGCCAGCAGCCGACGGGTAGAAGAGACCCAGTACTTC.

On this clone: Sequence at one end of the junction differs from germline and may be a read error. The chain is built from TRBV7-7 and TRBJ2-7; 9 bases fit TRBD1. The CDR3 extends over 16 amino acids. CDR1 and CDR2 from the germline V gene are SSHAT and FNYEAQ (reference sequence). As DNA, the CDR3 is TGTGCTAGCAGCTTGGGCCCCGGGACAGGGTCCTACGAGCAGTACTTC. Residues: CASSLGPGTGSYEQYF.

The rearrangement uses TRBV7-2 and TRBJ2-1, with 12 bases that match TRBD2. Looked up from germline, CDR1 is SGHTA and CDR2 is FQGNSA. This CDR3 is 16 amino acids long. V trimming: 0 bases; J trimming: 6 bases; junction bases outside the gene matches: 3. CDR3 bases: TGTGCCAGCAGCTTAGCACTAGCGGGGGGTGGCAATGAGCAGTTCTTC. Residues: CASSLALAGGGNEQFF.

The chain combines TRBV30 with TRBJ1-2; D is perhaps TRBD1 (6 bases). This CDR3 has 14 amino acids. Germline CDR1 reads GTSNPN; CDR2 reads SVGIG (reference sequence). The V gene lost 1 base and the J gene lost 4 bases, with 13 bases spanning the gap. CDR3 amino acids: CAWSATGLGYGYTF. The CDR3, as DNA: TGTGCCTGGAGTGCCACAGGGCTTGGCTATGGCTACACCTTC.

The CDR3 is CASSTGSGNTIYF. The DNA of the CDR3 is TGTGCCAGCAGTACAGGGTCTGGAAACACCATATATTTT. The rearrangement uses TRBV11-2 and TRBJ1-3; TRBD1 is a possible D gene (6 bases). The germline CDR1 and CDR2 sequences are SGHAT and FQNNGV. This CDR3 is 13 amino acids long. With 6 bases removed from V and 1 base from J, the gap between germline ends came to 7 bases. Using reference TRBV11-2 and TRBJ1-3 for the parts outside the CDR3, the full variable domain is EAGVAQSPRYKIIEKRQSVAFWCNPISGHATLYWYQQILGQGPKLLIQFQNNGVVDDSQLPKDRFSAERLKGVDSTLKIQPAKLEDSAVYLCASSTGSGNTIYFGEGSWLTVV.

This chain links TRBV27 with TRBJ2-2; 10 bases line up with TRBD2. In germline, CDR1 is MNHEY, CDR2 SMNVEV (reference sequence). This CDR3 is built from 19 residues. After removal of 4 bases from V and 3 bases from J, the junction contained 14 bases not matched to a gene. This CDR3 is CASSSWSGRALRDTGELFF. The CDR3 nucleotides read TGTGCCAGCAGTTCATGGAGCGGGAGGGCTCTTCGGGACACCGGGGAGCTGTTTTTT.